Listed here are 3 T cell receptor beta chains from one sample, sequenced in a study of T cells in Graves' hyperthyroidism and ophthalmopathy. Researchers amplified the TCR beta CDR3 regions from RNA transcripts. Primed by the HTBI set, a first-round RT-PCR was run on the TCR CDR3. TCRdb re-called the multiplex PCR reads with MiXCR, one entry per CDR3 protein. The sample records hundreds of thousands of distinct CDR3 sequences, just under 45% being singletons. The specimen sequenced was peripheral blood or thyroid tissue (not recorded which). All receptors derive from an adult man with Graves' disease, either hyperthyroidism or ophthalmopathy (not recorded which).

This clonotype was detected many times. The rearrangement links TRBV29-1 to TRBJ1-2; maybe TRBD1 (6 bases). Germline values: CDR1 SQVTM, CDR2 ANQGSEA. The CDR3 totals 13 residues. V was cut by 8 bases and J by 4 bases, with 17 bases left in between. DNA for the CDR3: TGCAGCACGGCCGGGACACCCCCCTATGGCTACACCTTC. Translation gives CSTAGTPPYGYTF.

Remarks on this clonotype: One end of the junction fails to match germline, which may point to a read error. V gene TRBV7-9 combines with J gene TRBJ2-5; D is undetermined. CDR1 is SEHNR, CDR2 FQNEAQ, per germline (reference sequence). The CDR3 contains 13 residues. CDR3 sequence: CASSLDLQETQCF. The CDR3 nucleotides read TGTGCCAGCAGCTTGGATCTCCAAGAGACCCAGTGCTTC.

This clonotype occurred many times. The rearrangement uses TRBV29-1 and TRBJ2-7; D gene uncertain. CDR1 is SQVTM, CDR2 ANQGSEA, per germline. With 4 bases removed from V and 0 bases from J, the gap between germline ends came to 7 bases. The CDR3 loop spans 12 amino acids. CDR3 amino acids: CSVVVDSYEQYF. The CDR3 DNA follows: TGCAGCGTTGTGGTAGACTCCTACGAGCAGTACTTC.